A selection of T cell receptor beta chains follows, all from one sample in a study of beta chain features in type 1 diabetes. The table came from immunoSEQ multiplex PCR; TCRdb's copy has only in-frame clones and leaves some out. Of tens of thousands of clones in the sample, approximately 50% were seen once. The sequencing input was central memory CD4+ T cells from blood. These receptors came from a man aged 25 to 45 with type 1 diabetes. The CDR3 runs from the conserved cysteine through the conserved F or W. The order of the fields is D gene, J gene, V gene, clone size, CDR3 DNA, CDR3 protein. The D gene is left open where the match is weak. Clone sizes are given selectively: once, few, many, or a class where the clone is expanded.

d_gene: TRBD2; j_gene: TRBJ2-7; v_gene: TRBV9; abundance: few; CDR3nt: TGTGCCAGCAGCCCAGGGACTAGCGGGGACAGCGAGCAGTACTTC; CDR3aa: CASSPGTSGDSEQYF
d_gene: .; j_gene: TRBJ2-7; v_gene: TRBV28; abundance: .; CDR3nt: TGTGCCAGCAGTCCACCATCAGGGGCTCTCTACGAGCAGTACTTC; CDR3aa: CASSPPSGALYEQYF
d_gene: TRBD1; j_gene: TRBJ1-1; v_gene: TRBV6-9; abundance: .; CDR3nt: TGTGCCAGCAGTTACCGACAGGGAATTCGCATGAACACTGAAGCTTTCTTT; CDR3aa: CASSYRQGIRMNTEAFF
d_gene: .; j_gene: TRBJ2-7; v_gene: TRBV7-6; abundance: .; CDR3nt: TGTGCCAGCAGCTCCCCGACAGGAGGATACCACGAGCAGTACTTC; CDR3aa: CASSSPTGGYHEQYF
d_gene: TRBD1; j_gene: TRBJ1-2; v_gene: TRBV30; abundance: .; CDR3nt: TGTGCCTGGAGTGTCGACAGGGCGAATGGCTACACCTTC; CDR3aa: CAWSVDRANGYTF
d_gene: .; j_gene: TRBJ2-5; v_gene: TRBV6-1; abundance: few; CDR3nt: TGTGCCAGCAGTACCCAGGGGAAAGAGACCCAGTACTTC; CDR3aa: CASSTQGKETQYF
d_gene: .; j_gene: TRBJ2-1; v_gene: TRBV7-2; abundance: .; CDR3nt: TGTGCCAGCAGCTTAGTACAGAACAATGAGCAGTTCTTC; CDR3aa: CASSLVQNNEQFF
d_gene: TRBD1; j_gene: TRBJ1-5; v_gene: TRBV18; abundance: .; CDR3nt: TGTGCCAGCTCACCCGGGACAGGGGGTCAGCCCCAGCATTTT; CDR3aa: CASSPGTGGQPQHF
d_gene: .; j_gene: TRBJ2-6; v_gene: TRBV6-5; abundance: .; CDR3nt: TGTGCCAGCAGACAGGACAGCTCTGGGGCCAACGTCCTGACTTTC; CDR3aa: CASRQDSSGANVLTF
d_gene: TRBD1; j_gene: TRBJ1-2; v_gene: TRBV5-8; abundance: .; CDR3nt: TGTGCCAGCAGCCCTTGGGACAGGGGAAACTATGGCTACACCTTC; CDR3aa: CASSPWDRGNYGYTF
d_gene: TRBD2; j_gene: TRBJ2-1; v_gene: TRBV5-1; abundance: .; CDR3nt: TGCGCCAGCAGCTCCCTCCTAGCGGGGAGCTCCTACAATGAGCAGTTCTTC; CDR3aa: CASSSLLAGSSYNEQFF
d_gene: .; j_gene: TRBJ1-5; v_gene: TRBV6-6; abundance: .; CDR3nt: TGTGCCAGCTCCTACCTTCAGGATAGCAATCAGCCCCAGCATTTT; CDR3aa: CASSYLQDSNQPQHF
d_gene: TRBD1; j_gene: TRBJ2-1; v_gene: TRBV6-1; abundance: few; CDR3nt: TGTGCCAGCACCAGAGACAGGGGGCGCTTCGATGAGCAGTTCTTC; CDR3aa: CASTRDRGRFDEQFF
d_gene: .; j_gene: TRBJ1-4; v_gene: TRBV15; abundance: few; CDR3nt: TGTGCCACCAGCAGCACAGGGTTTCTGGCCGAAAAACTGTTTTTT; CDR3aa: CATSSTGFLAEKLFF